These 9 T cell receptor beta chains came from one sample sequenced in a study of blood T cell repertoires in COVID-19. Data came from immunoSEQ multiplex PCR; TCRdb stores just in-frame clones and leaves some out. In the table there are approximately 74,000 clones, approximately 78% of which are singletons. The specimen sequenced was peripheral blood. The receptors were sampled from a woman older than 75 with active or convalescent COVID-19.

The chain couples TRBV12-5 to TRBJ2-1; 10 bases are shared with TRBD2. Per the germline V gene, CDR1 is LGHNT and CDR2 is FRNRAP. The CDR3 is 15 amino acids. V trimming: 1 base; J trimming: 8 bases; junction bases outside the gene matches: 5. The CDR3 DNA follows: TGTGCTAGTGGTTTGGGACTAGCGGGCCGGGATGAGCAGTTCTTC. This translates into CASGLGLAGRDEQFF.

This clone was seen a handful of times. The chain links TRBV11-3 to TRBJ1-1; 7 bases map to TRBD1. V was pared by 5 bases and J by 1 base, with 4 bases of the junction left unmatched. CDR3 length equals 14 residues. CDR1 and CDR2 from the germline V gene are SGHNT and YENEEA. CDR3 region: CASSARQGNTEAFF. CDR3 sequence (DNA): TGTGCCAGCAGCGCCCGACAGGGGAACACTGAAGCTTTCTTT.

The chain couples TRBV6-5 to TRBJ1-6, with 9 bases identical to TRBD1. Germline V gives CDR1 MNHEY, CDR2 SVGAGI. The J segment lost 5 bases and the V segment lost 6 bases, leaving 5 bases of the junction unmatched. The CDR3 has 15 residues. In DNA, the CDR3 is TGTGCCAGCAGAAGAAGGACAGGGGATAATTCACCCCTCCACTTT. Encoded protein: CASRRRTGDNSPLHF.

The chain uses TRBV24-1 and TRBJ2-2; 9 bases match TRBD1. The length of the CDR3 is 16 residues. Germline loops: CDR1 KGHDR, CDR2 SFDVKD. V lost 3 bases, J lost 7 bases, and 8 bases stayed unmatched. The CDR3 sequence: CATSDIGQGRVGELFF. The DNA for the CDR3 is TGTGCCACCAGTGATATCGGACAGGGGAGGGTCGGGGAGCTGTTTTTT.

This clone has more than one count but fewer than ten. This sequence joins TRBV19 and TRBJ1-1; no clear D. With 3 bases removed from V and 1 base from J, the gap between germline ends came to 6 bases. The V gene's germline CDR1 is LNHDA and CDR2 SQIVND (reference sequence). This CDR3 spans 13 amino acids. CDR3 residues: CASSISENTEAFF. The CDR3 nucleotides read TGTGCCAGTAGTATCTCAGAGAACACTGAAGCTTTCTTT.

This sequence joins TRBV4-2 and TRBJ1-1; 9 positions agree with TRBD1. Losses at the gene ends were 4 bases for V and 2 bases for J; bases not matched to a gene: 2. The germline CDR1 and CDR2 sequences are LGHNA and YNFKEQ. The CDR3 consists of 14 residues. The CDR3 DNA follows: TGTGCCAGCAGCCCGGGACAGGGAAACACTGAAGCTTTCTTT. The encoded protein is CASSPGQGNTEAFF.

This chain connects TRBV7-8 to TRBJ2-1; 10 bases match TRBD2. V was clipped by 5 bases and J by 6 bases; unmatched bases: 7. This CDR3 comprises 15 residues. Germline V gene lookup returns CDR1 SGHVS and CDR2 FQNEAQ. CDR3 sequence (DNA): TGTGCCAGCAGCCCTTTGCTAGCGGGGGCCAATGAGCAGTTCTTC. Encoded protein: CASSPLLAGANEQFF.

V and J are TRBV29-1 and TRBJ1-4; 8 nucleotides line up with TRBD1. The length of the CDR3 is 13 residues. Germline V gives CDR1 SQVTM, CDR2 ANQGSEA. Unmatched junction bases numbered 5, after V lost 6 bases and J lost 5 bases. The DNA for the CDR3 is TGCAGCGTCCGGACAGGGAAAAATGAAAAACTGTTTTTT. Its translation is CSVRTGKNEKLFF.

V and J are TRBV12-3 or TRBV12-4 and TRBJ1-1, with D tentatively TRBD1 (6 bases). The CDR3 loop spans 13 amino acids. Trimming stripped 1 base from V and 6 bases from J, with 9 bases between. The CDR3 reads CASSLEWGPEAFF. Here the CDR3 DNA reads TGTGCCAGCAGTTTAGAGTGGGGGCCTGAAGCTTTCTTT.